This T cell receptor beta chain was captured by sequencing in a study of cytomegalovirus exposure and HLA in healthy donors. Whole-study results and caveats: Later analysis placed DRB1 highest and HLA-C lowest in TCR association rates, which differed by HLA locus.

In the PCR, 60 Vbeta and 13 Jbeta primers were used. Original data processing: It was a later analysis that counted some 80 million unique TCR beta chains, of which roughly 11 million were shared. Profiled with immunoSEQ multiplex PCR; TCRdb holds only in-frame clones, not every one. The V and J calls and the clone size are those of that table, but D and trimming were determined from the DNA. This repertoire includes around 55,000 clones. Worth noting for this clone: The antigen is unknown.

Germline lookup yields CDR1 SGHTA and CDR2 FQGNSA. Trimming left V 2 bases short and J 2 bases short, with 16 bases between. The CDR3 runs 16 residues. Sequenced material: PBMCs. This receptor was obtained from a man aged 45 to 65 in good health and CMV-seropositive. The J gene is TRBJ2-7, the V gene TRBV7-2; the D gene is possibly TRBD2 (5 bases). CDR3 DNA sequence: TGTGCCAGCAGCTTATTCTCCCAAGCGGAGGCCTACGAGCAGTACTTC. As protein: CASSLFSQAEAYEQYF.